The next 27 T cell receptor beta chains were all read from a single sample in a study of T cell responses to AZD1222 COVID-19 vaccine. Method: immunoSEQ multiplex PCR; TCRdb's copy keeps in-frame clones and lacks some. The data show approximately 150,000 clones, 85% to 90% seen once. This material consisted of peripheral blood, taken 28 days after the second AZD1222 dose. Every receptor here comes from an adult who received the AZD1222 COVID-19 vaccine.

Here the CDR3 reads CASSPGNPAYNEQFF. DNA for the CDR3: TGTGCCAGCAGTCCCGGGAATCCCGCCTACAATGAGCAGTTCTTC. The J gene is TRBJ2-1, the V gene TRBV27; the D gene is possibly TRBD2 (5 bases). Trimming took off 5 bases at V and 2 bases at J, with 13 bases between the two ends. The CDR3 contains 15 residues. Germline V CDR1 and CDR2: MNHEY, SMNVEV (reference sequence).

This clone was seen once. The CDR3 bases are TGTGCCAGCAGCTTGCCGCCGGGACTAGCGCCGTTCTTC. It encodes CASSLPPGLAPFF. This chain joins TRBV5-6 and TRBJ2-1; 10 bases map to TRBD2. Germline assignment: CDR1 SGHDT and CDR2 YYEEEE. Trimming cost V 1 base and J 15 bases; bases outside gene matches: 7. This CDR3 comprises 13 residues.

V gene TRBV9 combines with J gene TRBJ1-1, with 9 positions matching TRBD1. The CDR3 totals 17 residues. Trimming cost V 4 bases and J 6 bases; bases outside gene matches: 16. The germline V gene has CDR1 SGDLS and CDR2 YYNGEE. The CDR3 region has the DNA TGTGCCAGCAGCTACTCCACAGGGGGCTCGTTTGGGGCTGAAGCTTTCTTT. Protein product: CASSYSTGGSFGAEAFF.

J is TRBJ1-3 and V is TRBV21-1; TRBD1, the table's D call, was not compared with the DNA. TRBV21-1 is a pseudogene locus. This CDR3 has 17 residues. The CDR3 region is CASGPGTRTSSGNTIYF. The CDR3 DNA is TGTGCCAGCGGACCCGGGACACGAACAAGCTCTGGAAACACCATATATTTT.

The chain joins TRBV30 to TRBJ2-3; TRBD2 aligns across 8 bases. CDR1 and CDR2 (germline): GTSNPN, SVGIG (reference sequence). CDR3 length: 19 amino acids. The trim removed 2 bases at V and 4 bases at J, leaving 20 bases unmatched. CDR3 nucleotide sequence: TGTGCCTGGAGTTCCCCCTCTTTGGGGCTTGTCGGGAGGGCAGATACGCAGTATTTT. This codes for CAWSSPSLGLVGRADTQYF.

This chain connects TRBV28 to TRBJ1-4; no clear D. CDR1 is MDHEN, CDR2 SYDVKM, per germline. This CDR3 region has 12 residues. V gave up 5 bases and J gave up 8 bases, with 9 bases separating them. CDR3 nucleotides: TGTGCCAGCAGTATACCTCAGGAAAAACTGTTTTTT. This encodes CASSIPQEKLFF.

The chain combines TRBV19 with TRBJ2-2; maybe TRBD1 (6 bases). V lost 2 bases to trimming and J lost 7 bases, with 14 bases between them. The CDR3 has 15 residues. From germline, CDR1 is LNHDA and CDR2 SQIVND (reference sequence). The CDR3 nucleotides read TGTGCCAGTAGTATAACAGGGAAGATGAACGGGGAGCTGTTTTTT. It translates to CASSITGKMNGELFF.

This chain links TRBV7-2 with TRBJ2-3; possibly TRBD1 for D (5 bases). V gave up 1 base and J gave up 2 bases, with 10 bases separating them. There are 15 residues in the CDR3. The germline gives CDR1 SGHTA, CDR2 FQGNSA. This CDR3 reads CASSLGGSTTDTQYF. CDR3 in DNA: TGTGCCAGCAGCTTAGGGGGCTCCACCACAGATACGCAGTATTTT.

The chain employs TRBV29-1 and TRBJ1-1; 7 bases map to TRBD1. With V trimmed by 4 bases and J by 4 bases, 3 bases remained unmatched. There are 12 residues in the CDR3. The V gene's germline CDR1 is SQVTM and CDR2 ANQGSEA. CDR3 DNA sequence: TGCAGCGTTGGCAGGGACAGCACTGAAGCTTTCTTT. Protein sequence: CSVGRDSTEAFF.

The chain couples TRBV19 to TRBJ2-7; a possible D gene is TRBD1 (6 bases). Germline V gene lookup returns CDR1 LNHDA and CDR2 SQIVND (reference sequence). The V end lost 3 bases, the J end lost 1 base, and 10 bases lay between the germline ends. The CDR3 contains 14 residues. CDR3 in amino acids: CASSIHRASYEQYF. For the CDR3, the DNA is TGTGCCAGTAGTATTCACAGGGCGTCCTACGAGCAGTACTTC.

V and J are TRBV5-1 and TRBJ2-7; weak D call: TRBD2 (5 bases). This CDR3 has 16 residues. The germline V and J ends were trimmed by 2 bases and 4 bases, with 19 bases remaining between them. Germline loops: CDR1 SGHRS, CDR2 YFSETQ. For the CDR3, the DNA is TGCGCCAGCAGCTTATGGGCCCCGAGGGCTACTTACGAGCAGTACTTC. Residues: CASSLWAPRATYEQYF.

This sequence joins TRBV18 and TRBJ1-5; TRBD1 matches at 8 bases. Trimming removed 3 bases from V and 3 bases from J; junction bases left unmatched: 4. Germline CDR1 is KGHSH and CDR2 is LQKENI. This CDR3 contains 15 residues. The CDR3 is CASSPATGDNQPQHF. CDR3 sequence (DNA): TGTGCCAGCTCACCGGCGACAGGGGACAATCAGCCCCAGCATTTT.

The chain's CDR3 is CASSESSGVEGYTF. CDR3 nucleotides: TGTGCCAGCAGTGAAAGTTCAGGGGTAGAAGGCTACACCTTC. The chain joins TRBV6-4 to TRBJ1-2, with D perhaps matching TRBD1 (6 bases). CDR1 and CDR2 from the germline V gene are MRHNA and SNTAGT. The germline V and J ends were trimmed by 3 bases and 8 bases, with 16 bases remaining between them. This CDR3 region has 14 residues.

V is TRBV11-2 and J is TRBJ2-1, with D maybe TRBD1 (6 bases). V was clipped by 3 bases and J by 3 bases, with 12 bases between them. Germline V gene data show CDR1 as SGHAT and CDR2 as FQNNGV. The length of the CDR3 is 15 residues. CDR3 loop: CASSFTGDIYNEQFF. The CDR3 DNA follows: TGTGCCAGCAGCTTCACTGGGGACATCTACAATGAGCAGTTCTTC.

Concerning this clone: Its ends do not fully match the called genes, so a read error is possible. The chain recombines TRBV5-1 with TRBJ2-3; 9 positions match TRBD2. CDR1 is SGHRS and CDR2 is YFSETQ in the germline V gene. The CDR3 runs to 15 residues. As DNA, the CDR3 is TGCGCCCGCAGCGGGGGGCGGGGGCATACAGATACGCAGTATTTT. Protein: CARSGGRGHTDTQYF.

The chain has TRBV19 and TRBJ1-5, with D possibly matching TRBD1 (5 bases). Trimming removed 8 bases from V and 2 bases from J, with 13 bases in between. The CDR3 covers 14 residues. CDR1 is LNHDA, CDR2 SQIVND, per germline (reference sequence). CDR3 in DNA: TGTGCCAGTCAATCGGGGGGGGGCAATCAGCCCCAGCATTTT. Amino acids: CASQSGGGNQPQHF.

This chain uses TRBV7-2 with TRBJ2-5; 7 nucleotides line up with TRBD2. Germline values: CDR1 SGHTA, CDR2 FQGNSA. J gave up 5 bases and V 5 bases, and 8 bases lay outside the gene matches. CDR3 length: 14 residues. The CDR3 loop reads CASSPLTSIETQYF. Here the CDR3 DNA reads TGTGCCAGCAGCCCGTTGACTAGCATCGAGACCCAGTACTTC.

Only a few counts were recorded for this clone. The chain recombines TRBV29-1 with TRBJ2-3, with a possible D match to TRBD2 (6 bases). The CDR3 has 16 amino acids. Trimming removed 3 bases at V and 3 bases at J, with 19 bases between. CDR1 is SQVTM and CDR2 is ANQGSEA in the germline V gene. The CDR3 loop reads CSVDARAGDWTDTQYF. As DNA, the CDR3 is TGCAGCGTTGATGCCAGAGCGGGTGATTGGACAGATACGCAGTATTTT.

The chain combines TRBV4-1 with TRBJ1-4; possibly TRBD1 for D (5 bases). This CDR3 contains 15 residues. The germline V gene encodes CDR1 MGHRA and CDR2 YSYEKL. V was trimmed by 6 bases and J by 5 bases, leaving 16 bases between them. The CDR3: CASSVSRRENEKLFF. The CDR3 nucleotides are TGCGCCAGCAGTGTCTCCCGCAGGGAAAATGAAAAACTGTTTTTT.

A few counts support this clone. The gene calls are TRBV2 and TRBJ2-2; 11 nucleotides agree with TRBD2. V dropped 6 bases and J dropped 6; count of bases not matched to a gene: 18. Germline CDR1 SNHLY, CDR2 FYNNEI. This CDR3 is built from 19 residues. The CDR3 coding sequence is TGTGCCAGCAGCCAACTAACTACGCTAGCGGGGGGTTTGTCCGGGGAGCTGTTTTTT. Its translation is CASSQLTTLAGGLSGELFF.

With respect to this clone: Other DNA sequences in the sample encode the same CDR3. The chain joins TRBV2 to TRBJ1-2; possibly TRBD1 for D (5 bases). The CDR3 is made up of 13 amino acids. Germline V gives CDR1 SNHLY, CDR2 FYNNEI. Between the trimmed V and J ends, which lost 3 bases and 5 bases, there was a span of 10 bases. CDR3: CASSDQGAYGYTF. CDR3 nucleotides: TGTGCCAGCAGTGATCAGGGAGCGTATGGCTACACCTTC.

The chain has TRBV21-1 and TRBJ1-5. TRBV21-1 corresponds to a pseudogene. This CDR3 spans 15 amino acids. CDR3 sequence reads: CASTRCGVWNQPQHF. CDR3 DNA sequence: TGTGCCAGCACCCGTTGCGGGGTTTGGAATCAGCCCCAGCATTTT.

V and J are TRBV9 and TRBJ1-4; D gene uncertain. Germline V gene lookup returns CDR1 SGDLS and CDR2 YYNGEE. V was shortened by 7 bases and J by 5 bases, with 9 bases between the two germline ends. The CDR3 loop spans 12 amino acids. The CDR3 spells CASGRNNEKLFF. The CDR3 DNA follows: TGTGCCAGCGGCAGAAACAATGAAAAACTGTTTTTT.

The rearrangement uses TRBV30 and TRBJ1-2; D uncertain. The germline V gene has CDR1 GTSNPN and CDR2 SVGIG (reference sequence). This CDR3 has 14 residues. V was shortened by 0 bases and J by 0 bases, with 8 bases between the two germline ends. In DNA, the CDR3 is TGTGCCTGGAGTGTGGGAGGAACTAACTATGGCTACACCTTC. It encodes CAWSVGGTNYGYTF.

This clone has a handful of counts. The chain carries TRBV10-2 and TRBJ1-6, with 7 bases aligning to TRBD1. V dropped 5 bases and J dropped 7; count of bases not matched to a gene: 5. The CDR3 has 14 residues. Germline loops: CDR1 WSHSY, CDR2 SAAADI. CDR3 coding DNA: TGCGCCAGCAGTTTCACAGGGGTCAATTCACCCCTCCACTTT. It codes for CASSFTGVNSPLHF.

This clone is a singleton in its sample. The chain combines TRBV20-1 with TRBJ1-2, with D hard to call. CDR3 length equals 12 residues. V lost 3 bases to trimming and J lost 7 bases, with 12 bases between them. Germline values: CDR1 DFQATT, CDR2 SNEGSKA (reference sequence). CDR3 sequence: CSASPGWGGYTF. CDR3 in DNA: TGCAGTGCTAGTCCGGGATGGGGTGGCTACACCTTC.

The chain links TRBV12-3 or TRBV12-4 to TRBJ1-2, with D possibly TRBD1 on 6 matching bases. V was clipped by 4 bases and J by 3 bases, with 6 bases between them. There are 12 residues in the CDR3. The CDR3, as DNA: TGTGCCAGCAGTTGGACAGACTATGGCTACACCTTC. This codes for CASSWTDYGYTF.